The clone carrying this T cell receptor (beta chain) was seen ten or more times. What it recognizes is unknown. The junction does not match germline at one end; this may be a read error. This CDR3 contains 17 residues. Per germline, CDR1 SSHAT and CDR2 FNYEAQ (reference sequence). This record comes from a study of early T cells in non-severe SARS-CoV-2 infection. Study as a whole: Sequenced material consisted of bulk RNA (from unsorted whole blood), and chains were unpaired. Study results and limitations: A preference for anti-spike CD8 responses marked VDJdb matching, which missed private and CD4 specificities.

Attachment of unique molecular identifiers was made to individual cDNA molecules. TCRdb fed the 5' RACE reads into MiXCR, producing one record per CDR3 protein. The sample has over 50,000 distinct CDR3 sequences, 9.5% to 14% seen once; the top ten hold 1.5% to 2%. This sequence joins TRBV7-7 and TRBJ2-1; 7 bases are a match to TRBD1. The specimen sequenced was whole blood. This receptor was taken from an adult who was a healthcare worker with PCR-confirmed SARS-CoV-2 infection or an uninfected control (not recorded which). CDR3: CASSLAPGRGSYNEQFF. The CDR3 DNA follows: TGTGCTAGCAGCTTAGCCCCCGGCAGGGGGTCCTACAATGAGCAGTTCTTC.